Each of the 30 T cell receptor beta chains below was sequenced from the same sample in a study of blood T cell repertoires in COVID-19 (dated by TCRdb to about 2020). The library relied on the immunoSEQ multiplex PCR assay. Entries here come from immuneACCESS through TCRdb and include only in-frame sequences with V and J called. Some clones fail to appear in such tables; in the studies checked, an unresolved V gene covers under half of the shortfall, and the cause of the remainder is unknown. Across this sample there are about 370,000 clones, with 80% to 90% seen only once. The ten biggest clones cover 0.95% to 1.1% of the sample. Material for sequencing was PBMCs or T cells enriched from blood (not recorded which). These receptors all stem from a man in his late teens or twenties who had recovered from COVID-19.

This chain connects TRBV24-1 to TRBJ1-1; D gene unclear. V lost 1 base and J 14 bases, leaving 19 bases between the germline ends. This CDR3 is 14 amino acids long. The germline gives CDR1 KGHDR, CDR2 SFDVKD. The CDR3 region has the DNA TGTGCCACCAGTGATTTTTACGGGTCCCGAGGATGCTTCTTT. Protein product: CATSDFYGSRGCFF.

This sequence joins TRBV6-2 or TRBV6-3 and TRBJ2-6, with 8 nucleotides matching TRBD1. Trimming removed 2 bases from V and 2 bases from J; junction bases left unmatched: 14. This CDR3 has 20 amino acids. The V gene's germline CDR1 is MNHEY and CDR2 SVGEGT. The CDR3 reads CASSYPPDQGALPGANVLTF. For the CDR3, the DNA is TGTGCCAGCAGTTACCCTCCCGATCAGGGGGCGCTTCCTGGGGCCAACGTCCTGACTTTC.

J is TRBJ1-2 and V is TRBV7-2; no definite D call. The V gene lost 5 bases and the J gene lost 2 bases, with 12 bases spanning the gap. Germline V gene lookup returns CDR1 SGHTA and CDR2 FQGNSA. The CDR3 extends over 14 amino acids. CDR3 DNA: TGTGCCAGCAGCCCCGGAGGGAGGAACTATGGCTACACCTTC. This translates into CASSPGGRNYGYTF. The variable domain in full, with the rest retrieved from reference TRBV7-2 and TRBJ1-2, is GAGVSQSPSNKVTEKGKDVELRCDPISGHTALYWYRQSLGQGLEFLIYFQGNSAPDKSGLPSDRFSAERTGGSVSTLTIQRTQQEDSAVYLCASSPGGRNYGYTFGSGTRLTVV.

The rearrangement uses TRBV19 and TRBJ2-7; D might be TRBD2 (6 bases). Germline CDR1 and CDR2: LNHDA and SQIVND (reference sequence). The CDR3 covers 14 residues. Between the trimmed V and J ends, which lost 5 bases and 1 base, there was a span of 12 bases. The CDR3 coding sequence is TGTGCCAGTAGTGAGGCGCGGGGTTCCTACGAGCAGTACTTC. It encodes CASSEARGSYEQYF.

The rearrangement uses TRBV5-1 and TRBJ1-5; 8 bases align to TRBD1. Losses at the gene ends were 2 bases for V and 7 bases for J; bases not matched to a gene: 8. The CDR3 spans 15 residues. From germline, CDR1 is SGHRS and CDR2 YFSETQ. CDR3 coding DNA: TGCGCCAGCAGCTTAACAGGGGGGTCGGAGCAGCCCCAGCATTTT. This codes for CASSLTGGSEQPQHF.

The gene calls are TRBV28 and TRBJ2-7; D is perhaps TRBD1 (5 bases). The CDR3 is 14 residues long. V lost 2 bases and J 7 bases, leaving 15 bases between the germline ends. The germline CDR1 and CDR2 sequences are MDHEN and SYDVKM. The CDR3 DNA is TGTGCCAGCAGTTTAGGTGACAGACAGCAAGAGCAGTACTTC. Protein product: CASSLGDRQQEQYF. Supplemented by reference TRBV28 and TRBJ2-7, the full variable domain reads DVKVTQSSRYLVKRTGEKVFLECVQDMDHENMFWYRQDPGLGLRLIYFSYDVKMKEKGDIPEGYSVSREKKERFSLILESASTNQTSMYLCASSLGDRQQEQYFGPGTRLTVT.

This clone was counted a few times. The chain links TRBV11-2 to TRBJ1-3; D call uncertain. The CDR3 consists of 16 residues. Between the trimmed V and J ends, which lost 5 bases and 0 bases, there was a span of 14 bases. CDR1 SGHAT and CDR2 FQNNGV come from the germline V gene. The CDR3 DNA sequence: TGTGCCAGCAGCCTTTCCCCTACAGTCTCTGGAAACACCATATATTTT. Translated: CASSLSPTVSGNTIYF.

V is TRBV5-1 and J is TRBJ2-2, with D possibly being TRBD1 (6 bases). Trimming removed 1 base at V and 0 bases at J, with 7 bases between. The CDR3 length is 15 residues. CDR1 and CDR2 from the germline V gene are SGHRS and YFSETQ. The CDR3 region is CASSLYRANTGELFF. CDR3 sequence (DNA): TGCGCCAGCAGCTTGTACAGGGCGAACACCGGGGAGCTGTTTTTT.

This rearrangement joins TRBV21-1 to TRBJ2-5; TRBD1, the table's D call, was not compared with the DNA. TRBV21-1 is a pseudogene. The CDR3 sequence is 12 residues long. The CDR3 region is CASTRTDETQYF. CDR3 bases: TGTGCCAGCACCCGGACAGACGAGACCCAGTACTTC.

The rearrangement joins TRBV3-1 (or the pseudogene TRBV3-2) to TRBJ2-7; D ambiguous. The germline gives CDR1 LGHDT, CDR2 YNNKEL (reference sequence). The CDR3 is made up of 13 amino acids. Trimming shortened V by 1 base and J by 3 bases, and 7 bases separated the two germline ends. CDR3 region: CASSQARGYEQYF. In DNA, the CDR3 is TGTGCCAGCAGCCAAGCTCGCGGCTACGAGCAGTACTTC.

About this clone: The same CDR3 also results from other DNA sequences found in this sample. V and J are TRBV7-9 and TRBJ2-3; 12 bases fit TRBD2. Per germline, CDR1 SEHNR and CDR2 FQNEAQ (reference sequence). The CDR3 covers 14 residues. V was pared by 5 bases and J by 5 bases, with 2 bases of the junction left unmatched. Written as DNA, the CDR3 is TGTGCCAGCAGCCCGGGACTAGCGGGAGATACGCAGTATTTT. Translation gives CASSPGLAGDTQYF.

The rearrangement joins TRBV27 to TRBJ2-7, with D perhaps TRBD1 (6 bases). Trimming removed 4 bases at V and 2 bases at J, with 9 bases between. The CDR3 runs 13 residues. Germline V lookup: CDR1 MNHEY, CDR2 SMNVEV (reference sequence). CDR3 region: CASSYGGTYEQYF. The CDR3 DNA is TGTGCCAGCAGTTATGGGGGCACCTACGAGCAGTACTTC.

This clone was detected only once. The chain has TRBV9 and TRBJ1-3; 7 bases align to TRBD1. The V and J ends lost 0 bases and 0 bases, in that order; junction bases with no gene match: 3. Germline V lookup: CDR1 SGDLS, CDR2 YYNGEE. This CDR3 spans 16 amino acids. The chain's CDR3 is CASSVGTGSSGNTIYF. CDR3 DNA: TGTGCCAGCAGCGTAGGGACAGGAAGCTCTGGAAACACCATATATTTT.

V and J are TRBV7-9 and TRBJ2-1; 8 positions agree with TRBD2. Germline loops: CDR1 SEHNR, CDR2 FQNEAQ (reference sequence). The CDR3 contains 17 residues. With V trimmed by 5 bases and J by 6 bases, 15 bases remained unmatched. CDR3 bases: TGTGCCAGCAGCCCAATCCCCGGAACCGGGACTAGCAATGAGCAGTTCTTC. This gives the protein CASSPIPGTGTSNEQFF.

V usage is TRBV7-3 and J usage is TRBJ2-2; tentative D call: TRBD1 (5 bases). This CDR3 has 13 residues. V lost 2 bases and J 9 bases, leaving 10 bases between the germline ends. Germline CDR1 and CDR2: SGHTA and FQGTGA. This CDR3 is CASSLQGERELFF. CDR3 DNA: TGTGCCAGCAGCTTACAGGGTGAAAGGGAGCTGTTTTTT.

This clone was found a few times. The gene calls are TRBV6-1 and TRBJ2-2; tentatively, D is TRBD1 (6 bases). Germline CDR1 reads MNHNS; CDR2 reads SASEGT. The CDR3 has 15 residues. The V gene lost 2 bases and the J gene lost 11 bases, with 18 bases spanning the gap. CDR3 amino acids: CASSETLARTEELFF. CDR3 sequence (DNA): TGTGCCAGCAGTGAAACCCTCGCTCGGACAGAAGAGCTGTTTTTT.

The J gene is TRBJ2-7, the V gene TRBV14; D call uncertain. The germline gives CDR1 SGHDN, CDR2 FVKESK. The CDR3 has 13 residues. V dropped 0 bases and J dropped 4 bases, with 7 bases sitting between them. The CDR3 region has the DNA TGTGCCAGCAGCCAAGATTCGGAGTACGAGCAGTACTTC. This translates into CASSQDSEYEQYF.

CDR3 nucleotides: TGTGCCAGCAGCATAGGAAAACAGGGCGACTATGGCTACACCTTC. This encodes CASSIGKQGDYGYTF. This chain uses TRBV5-5 with TRBJ1-2, with D perhaps TRBD1 (6 bases). This CDR3 is 15 amino acids long. V lost 4 bases and J lost 3, with 16 bases in between. Germline V lookup: CDR1 SGHKS, CDR2 YYEKEE (reference sequence).

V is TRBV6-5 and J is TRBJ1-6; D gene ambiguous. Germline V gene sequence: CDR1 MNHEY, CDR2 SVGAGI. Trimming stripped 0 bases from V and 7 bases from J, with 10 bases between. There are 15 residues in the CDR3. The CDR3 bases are TGTGCCAGCAGTTACTCGATCATTAGAAATTCACCCCTCCACTTT. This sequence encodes CASSYSIIRNSPLHF.

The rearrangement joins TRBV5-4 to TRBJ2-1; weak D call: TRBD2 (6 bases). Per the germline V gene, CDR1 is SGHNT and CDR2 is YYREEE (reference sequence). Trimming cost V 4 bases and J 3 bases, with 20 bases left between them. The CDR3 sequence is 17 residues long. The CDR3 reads CASSPLGVAVGYNEQFF. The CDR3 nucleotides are TGTGCCAGCAGCCCACTTGGGGTAGCGGTGGGCTACAATGAGCAGTTCTTC.

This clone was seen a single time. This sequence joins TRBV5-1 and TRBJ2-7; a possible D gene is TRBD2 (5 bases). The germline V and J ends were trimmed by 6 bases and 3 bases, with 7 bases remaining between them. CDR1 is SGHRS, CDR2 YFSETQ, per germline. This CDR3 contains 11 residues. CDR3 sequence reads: CASKRDYEQYF. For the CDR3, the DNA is TGCGCCAGCAAGAGGGACTACGAGCAGTACTTC.

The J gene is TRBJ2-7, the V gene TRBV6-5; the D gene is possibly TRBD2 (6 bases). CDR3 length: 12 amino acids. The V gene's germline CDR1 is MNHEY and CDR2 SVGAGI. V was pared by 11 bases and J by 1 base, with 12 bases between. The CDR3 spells CAGGTGSYEQYF. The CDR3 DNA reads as TGTGCCGGGGGGACGGGGTCCTACGAGCAGTACTTC.

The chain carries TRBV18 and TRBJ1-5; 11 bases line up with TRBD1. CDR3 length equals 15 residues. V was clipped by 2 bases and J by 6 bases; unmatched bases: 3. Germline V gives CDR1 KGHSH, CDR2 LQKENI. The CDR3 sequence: CASSPGTGGTQPQHF. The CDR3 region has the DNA TGTGCCAGCTCACCAGGGACAGGGGGGACTCAGCCCCAGCATTTT.

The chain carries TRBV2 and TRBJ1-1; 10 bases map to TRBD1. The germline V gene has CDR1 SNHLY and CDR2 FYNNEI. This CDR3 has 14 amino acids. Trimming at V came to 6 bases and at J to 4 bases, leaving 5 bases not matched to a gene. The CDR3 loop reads CASRGTGVFTEAFF. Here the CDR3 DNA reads TGTGCCAGCAGAGGGACAGGGGTATTCACTGAAGCTTTCTTT.

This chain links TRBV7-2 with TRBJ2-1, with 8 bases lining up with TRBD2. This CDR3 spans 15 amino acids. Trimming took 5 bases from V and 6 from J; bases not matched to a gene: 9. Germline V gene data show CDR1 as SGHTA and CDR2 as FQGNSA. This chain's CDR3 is CASSQLSGSTNEQFF. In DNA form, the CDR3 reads TGTGCCAGCAGCCAATTGAGCGGGAGTACCAATGAGCAGTTCTTC.

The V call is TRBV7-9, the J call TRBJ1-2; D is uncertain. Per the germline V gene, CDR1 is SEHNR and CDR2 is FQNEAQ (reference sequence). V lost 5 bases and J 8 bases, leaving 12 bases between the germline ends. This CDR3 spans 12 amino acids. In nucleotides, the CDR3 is TGTGCCAGCAGCCACGAACTTCGGGGCTACACCTTC. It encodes CASSHELRGYTF.

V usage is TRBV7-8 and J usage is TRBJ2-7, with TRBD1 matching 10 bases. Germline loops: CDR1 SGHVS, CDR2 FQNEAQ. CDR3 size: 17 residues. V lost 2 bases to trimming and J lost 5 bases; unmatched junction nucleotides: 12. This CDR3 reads CASSLYLRTGGSDEQYF. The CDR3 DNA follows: TGTGCCAGCAGCTTATATTTGAGGACAGGGGGTAGCGACGAGCAGTACTTC. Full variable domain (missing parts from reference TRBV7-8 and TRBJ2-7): GAGVSQSPRYKVAKRGQDVALRCDPISGHVSLFWYQQALGQGPEFLTYFQNEAQLDKSGLPSDRFFAERPEGSVSTLKIQRTQQEDSAVYLCASSLYLRTGGSDEQYFGPGTRLTVT.

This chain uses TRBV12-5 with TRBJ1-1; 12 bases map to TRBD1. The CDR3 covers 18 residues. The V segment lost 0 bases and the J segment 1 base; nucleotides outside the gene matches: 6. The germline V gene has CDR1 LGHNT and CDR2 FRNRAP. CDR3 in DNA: TGTGCTAGTGGTTTGGTGGTGGGACAGGGGGCTGGGAACACTGAAGCTTTCTTT. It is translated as CASGLVVGQGAGNTEAFF.

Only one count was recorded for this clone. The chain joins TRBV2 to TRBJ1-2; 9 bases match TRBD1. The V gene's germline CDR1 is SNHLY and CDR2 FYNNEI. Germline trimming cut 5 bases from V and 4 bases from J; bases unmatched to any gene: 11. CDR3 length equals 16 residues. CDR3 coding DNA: TGTGCCAGCAGTTCCACAGGGGGCGGGCTAGGCTATGGCTACACCTTC. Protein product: CASSSTGGGLGYGYTF. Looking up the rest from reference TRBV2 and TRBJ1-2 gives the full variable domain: EPEVTQTPSHQVTQMGQEVILRCVPISNHLYFYWYRQILGQKVEFLVSFYNNEISEKSEIFDDQFSVERPDGSNFTLKIRSTKLEDSAMYFCASSSTGGGLGYGYTFGSGTRLTVV.

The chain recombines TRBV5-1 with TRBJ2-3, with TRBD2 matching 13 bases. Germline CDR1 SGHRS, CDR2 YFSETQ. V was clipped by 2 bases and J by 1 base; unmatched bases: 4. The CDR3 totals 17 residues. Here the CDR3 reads CASSFWTSGGRTDTQYF. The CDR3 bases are TGCGCCAGCAGCTTCTGGACTAGCGGGGGCCGCACAGATACGCAGTATTTT.